Each of the 11 T cell receptor beta chains below was sequenced from the same sample in a study of OX40 agonist ivuxolimab in advanced cancers. Sequencing was performed with immunoSEQ multiplex PCR; in TCRdb, only in-frame clones are kept and a portion is missing. The sample records 80,000 or so clones, nearly 85% being singletons. The sample in question was CD4+ or CD8+ T cells sorted from blood, obtained in a trial of the OX40 agonist ivuxolimab. Receptor source: an adult with an advanced solid tumor such as melanoma, head and neck, liver or kidney cancer.

This chain connects TRBV18 to TRBJ2-5, with 10 nucleotides matching TRBD2. CDR1 and CDR2 from the germline V gene are KGHSH and LQKENI. V lost 3 bases to trimming and J lost 3 bases; unmatched junction nucleotides: 4. The CDR3 sequence is 15 residues long. In nucleotides, the CDR3 is TGTGCCAGCTCACCCCTTGGACTAGCGGAAGAGACCCAGTACTTC. Translated: CASSPLGLAEETQYF.

J is TRBJ2-7 and V is TRBV7-2; D is ambiguous. Trimming cost V 1 base and J 6 bases, with 10 bases left between them. This CDR3 contains 13 residues. From germline, CDR1 is SGHTA and CDR2 FQGNSA. The CDR3 sequence: CASSLDGYGEQYF. Written as DNA, the CDR3 is TGTGCCAGCAGCTTAGACGGGTACGGCGAGCAGTACTTC.

The rearrangement joins TRBV7-2 to TRBJ2-3, with 11 bases that match TRBD2. The germline V gene encodes CDR1 SGHTA and CDR2 FQGNSA. CDR3 size: 15 residues. The V gene end was trimmed by 5 bases and the J gene end by 4 bases; junction bases not matched to a gene: 5. CDR3 sequence: CASSSSGGASDTQYF. The CDR3 DNA is TGTGCCAGCAGCAGTAGCGGGGGGGCCTCAGATACGCAGTATTTT.

The chain couples TRBV27 to TRBJ2-6, with no clear D. This CDR3 spans 13 amino acids. CDR1 is MNHEY and CDR2 is SMNVEV in the germline V gene (reference sequence). The V end lost 6 bases, the J end lost 0 bases, and 3 bases lay between the germline ends. For the CDR3, the DNA is TGTGCCAGCAGGAGCTCTGGGGCCAACGTCCTGACTTTC. This sequence encodes CASRSSGANVLTF.

The chain carries TRBV7-9 and TRBJ2-7; no definite D call. Germline CDR1 and CDR2: SEHNR and FQNEAQ (reference sequence). Trimming cost V 8 bases and J 6 bases, with 11 bases left between them. CDR3 size: 11 residues. The CDR3 region has the DNA TGTGCCAGCCATGGCGCCGGCGAGCAGTACTTC. Protein product: CASHGAGEQYF. Drawing the rest from reference TRBV7-9 and TRBJ2-7, the complete variable domain is DTGVSQNPRHKITKRGQNVTFRCDPISEHNRLYWYRQTLGQGPEFLTYFQNEAQLEKSRLLSDRFSAERPKGSFSTLEIQRTEQGDSAMYLCASHGAGEQYFGPGTRLTVT.

This rearrangement joins TRBV6-6 to TRBJ1-1, with 7 nucleotides matching TRBD1. Trimming cost V 7 bases and J 7 bases; bases outside gene matches: 3. Germline V CDR1 and CDR2: MNHNY, SVGAGI (reference sequence). This CDR3 spans 11 amino acids. DNA of the CDR3: TGTGCCAGCACCCAGGGGGGTGAAGCTTTCTTT. This translates into CASTQGGEAFF.

The chain combines TRBV7-2 with TRBJ1-1; D is possibly TRBD1 (6 bases). With 7 bases removed from V and 7 bases from J, the gap between germline ends came to 19 bases. Per the germline V gene, CDR1 is SGHTA and CDR2 is FQGNSA. The CDR3 runs to 14 residues. For the CDR3, the DNA is TGTGCCAGCAATCACGGGGGGGCCCCCTTTGAAGCTTTCTTT. Its protein is CASNHGGAPFEAFF.

V and J are TRBV18 and TRBJ1-1; a possible D gene is TRBD1 (5 bases). CDR3 size: 15 residues. V was shortened by 1 base and J by 5 bases, with 14 bases between the two germline ends. Germline V lookup: CDR1 KGHSH, CDR2 LQKENI. As DNA, the CDR3 is TGTGCCAGCTCACCACTGGCCAGGCGGGGGACTGAAGCTTTCTTT. This codes for CASSPLARRGTEAFF. Filled out from reference TRBV18 and TRBJ1-1, the complete variable domain reads NAGVMQNPRHLVRRRGQEARLRCSPMKGHSHVYWYRQLPEEGLKFMVYLQKENIIDESGMPKERFSAEFPKEGPSILRIQQVVRGDSAAYFCASSPLARRGTEAFFGQGTRLTVV.

The chain uses TRBV7-9 and TRBJ2-7; 8 bases agree with TRBD1. The trim removed 3 bases at V and 6 bases at J, leaving 10 bases unmatched. The germline gives CDR1 SEHNR, CDR2 FQNEAQ (reference sequence). This CDR3 is 15 amino acids long. In DNA, the CDR3 is TGTGCCAGCAGCTTTGGACAGGGAAGTAATTCCGAGCAGTACTTC. It yields the protein CASSFGQGSNSEQYF.

The V gene is TRBV6-6, the J gene TRBJ1-6, with TRBD1 matching 8 bases. Germline V CDR1 and CDR2: MNHNY, SVGAGI (reference sequence). The V gene end was trimmed by 4 bases and the J gene end by 7 bases; junction bases not matched to a gene: 3. This CDR3 comprises 14 residues. The CDR3 DNA reads as TGTGCCAGCAGTTTGGGACAGGTCAATTCACCCCTCCACTTT. It codes for CASSLGQVNSPLHF.

The gene calls are TRBV9 and TRBJ1-2; D gene ambiguous. The V gene lost 0 bases and the J gene lost 4 bases, with 13 bases spanning the gap. The germline gives CDR1 SGDLS, CDR2 YYNGEE. This CDR3 comprises 15 residues. The CDR3 reads CASSVGASTVYGYTF. The CDR3 DNA reads as TGTGCCAGCAGCGTAGGCGCAAGTACCGTCTATGGCTACACCTTC.